These T cell receptor beta chains were read from a single sample in a study of T cell responses to AZD1222 COVID-19 vaccine. The method was immunoSEQ multiplex PCR; TCRdb's version includes in-frame clones alone and lacks a portion of them. The repertoire holds roughly 200,000 clones, with 85% to 95% as singletons. This sample comprised peripheral blood, obtained 28 days after the second dose of the MenACWY control vaccine. The receptor source for this set is an adult who received the MenACWY meningococcal vaccine as a control. The CDR3 runs from the conserved cysteine through the conserved F or W. The order of the fields is D gene, V gene, J gene, clone size, CDR3 protein, CDR3 DNA. A D gene is named only where the DNA matches it firmly. Clone size, where shown, is once, few, many, or a class for clones that have expanded.

TRBD1,TRBV2,TRBJ1-2,NA,CASSPGQGIYGYTF,TGTGCCAGCAGTCCCGGACAGGGAATCTATGGCTACACCTTC
TRBD2,TRBV4-2,TRBJ2-1,NA,CASSQALAGVNEQFF,TGTGCCAGCAGCCAAGCACTAGCGGGGGTCAATGAGCAGTTCTTC
NA,TRBV28,TRBJ1-4,NA,CASSSRVQTGEKLFF,TGTGCCAGCAGTTCCAGGGTCCAAACAGGGGAAAAACTGTTTTTT
TRBD2,TRBV6-6,TRBJ2-2,NA,CASRVSGGANTGELFF,TGTGCCAGCAGAGTTAGCGGGGGGGCGAACACCGGGGAGCTGTTTTTT
NA,TRBV5-6,TRBJ1-1,NA,CASSLMGPVNTEAFF,TGTGCCAGCAGCTTGATGGGACCCGTGAACACTGAAGCTTTCTTT
TRBD1,TRBV9,TRBJ1-3,once,CASSGGQGRNGNTIYF,TGTGCCAGCAGCGGGGGACAGGGTAGAAATGGAAACACCATATATTTT
NA,TRBV10-3,TRBJ2-7,NA,CAISGIGGYEQYF,TGTGCCATCAGTGGGATAGGGGGGTACGAGCAGTACTTC
NA,TRBV11-2,TRBJ1-1,NA,CASSLWMEAFF,TGTGCCAGCAGCCTATGGATGGAAGCTTTCTTT
TRBD1,TRBV19,TRBJ1-5,NA,CASSFTGVSNQPQHF,TGTGCCAGTAGTTTTACAGGGGTGAGCAATCAGCCCCAGCATTTT
NA,TRBV28,TRBJ1-5,few,CASSLYNQPQHF,TGTGCCAGCAGTTTATACAATCAGCCCCAGCATTTT
NA,TRBV7-9,TRBJ1-2,NA,CASSPQGSGYGYTF,TGTGCCAGCAGCCCACAGGGTAGCGGCTATGGCTACACCTTC
NA,TRBV3-1/TRBV3-2,TRBJ1-2,NA,CASSQDSSRVVSYTF,TGTGCCAGCAGCCAAGATTCAAGCAGGGTCGTGAGCTACACCTTC
NA,TRBV5-6,TRBJ2-4,NA,CASSLAGLAKNIQYF,TGTGCCAGCAGCTTGGCCGGTCTAGCCAAAAACATTCAGTACTTC
NA,TRBV27,TRBJ1-2,NA,CASSLQGSNYGYTF,TGTGCCAGCAGTCTACAGGGTTCTAACTATGGCTACACCTTC
NA,TRBV29-1,TRBJ1-2,NA,CSVGGGYTF,TGCAGCGTTGGAGGTGGCTACACCTTC
NA,TRBV3-1/TRBV3-2,TRBJ2-5,NA,CASSQASGGQETQYF,TGTGCCAGCAGCCAAGCGTCAGGGGGGCAAGAGACCCAGTACTTC
TRBD2,TRBV6-5,TRBJ2-7,NA,CASSYSTGGVYEQYF,TGTGCCAGCAGTTACTCGACTGGGGGGGTCTACGAGCAGTACTTC
NA,TRBV30,TRBJ1-5,NA,CAWTPTGLSNQPQHF,TGTGCCTGGACCCCGACAGGCCTAAGCAATCAGCCCCAGCATTTT
NA,TRBV5-1,TRBJ1-3,NA,CASSREGLSGNTIYF,TGCGCCAGCAGCCGCGAGGGCCTCTCTGGAAACACCATATATTTT
NA,TRBV21-1,TRBJ1-5,NA,CASSRKLGQGASEGQPQHF,TGTGCCAGCAGCAGAAAGCTCGGACAGGGGGCGTCGGAAGGACAGCCCCAGCATTTT
TRBD1,TRBV7-3,TRBJ2-7,NA,CASSPGTGNGEQYF,TGTGCCAGCAGCCCCGGGACAGGTAATGGCGAGCAGTACTTC
TRBD1,TRBV6-1,TRBJ2-4,NA,CASSVMRGQELAKNIQYF,TGTGCCAGCAGTGTGATGCGAGGACAGGAACTAGCCAAAAACATTCAGTACTTC
TRBD1,TRBV12-3/TRBV12-4,TRBJ1-3,NA,CASAGGYGNTIYF,TGTGCCAGCGCAGGGGGATACGGAAACACCATATATTTT
NA,TRBV5-1,TRBJ1-1,NA,CASSLPGTEAFF,TGCGCCAGCAGCTTACCGGGCACTGAAGCTTTCTTT
NA,TRBV7-9,TRBJ1-4,NA,CASSSPRGARSEKLFF,TGTGCCAGCAGTTCCCCAAGGGGGGCCAGAAGTGAAAAACTGTTTTTT
TRBD1,TRBV30,TRBJ1-1,few,CAWTRDRGTEAFF,TGTGCCTGGACCCGGGACAGGGGGACTGAAGCTTTCTTT
NA,TRBV27,TRBJ1-6,NA,CASSLSNSFGNSPLHF,TGTGCCAGCAGTTTATCGAACAGTTTCGGTAATTCACCCCTCCACTTT
NA,TRBV28,TRBJ2-7,NA,CASTTGVSYEQYF,TGTGCCAGCACAACGGGGGTATCCTACGAGCAGTACTTC
NA,TRBV7-9,TRBJ1-4,NA,CASSFTQTTNEKLFF,TGTGCCAGCAGCTTTACCCAGACGACAAATGAAAAACTGTTTTTT